Listed below are T cell receptor beta chains from one sample, sequenced in a study of cytomegalovirus exposure and HLA in healthy donors. Measured with immunoSEQ multiplex PCR; TCRdb has only the in-frame clones, and not every one. There are more than 200,000 clones in the sample; over 65% occur only once, and about 1.2% lies in the top ten. The source material was PBMCs. The receptors here all came from a human donor in good health. Both conserved end residues are part of each CDR3. The D gene is left open where the match is weak. Expanded clones get a size class; other rows say once, few or many, or leave the size out.

D	V	size	J	CDR3	DNA
.	TRBV28	.	TRBJ2-5	CASSLSGAEETQYF	TGTGCCAGCAGTTTATCTGGGGCCGAAGAGACCCAGTACTTC
.	TRBV6-5	.	TRBJ2-1	CASGPAQGNEQFF	TGTGCCAGCGGTCCTGCCCAGGGGAATGAGCAGTTCTTC
.	TRBV27	.	TRBJ1-5	CASSLFSVRGQSNQPQHF	TGTGCCAGCAGTTTATTCTCTGTTCGCGGACAGAGCAATCAGCCCCAGCATTTT
.	TRBV7-9	few	TRBJ1-2	CASSPPGRDNYGYTF	TGTGCCAGCAGCCCCCCCGGACGGGATAACTATGGCTACACCTTC
.	TRBV4-2	.	TRBJ1-5	CASSQGGREPPQHF	TGTGCCAGCAGCCAAGGGGGGCGCGAGCCGCCCCAGCATTTT
TRBD1	TRBV4-1	.	TRBJ2-7	CASSQFRGQEPFYEQYF	TGCGCCAGCAGCCAATTTCGGGGACAGGAACCTTTCTACGAGCAGTACTTC
TRBD1	TRBV27	.	TRBJ2-3	CASSYRDRGTDTQYF	TGTGCCAGCAGTTACCGGGACAGGGGAACAGATACGCAGTATTTT
.	TRBV19	once	TRBJ2-7	CASSIALQGGVEQYF	TGTGCCAGTAGTATAGCCCTCCAAGGCGGGGTCGAGCAGTACTTC
TRBD2	TRBV4-1	once	TRBJ2-7	CASSQDGSGRVSSYEQYF	TGCGCCAGCAGCCAAGACGGTAGCGGGAGGGTCTCATCCTACGAGCAGTACTTC
TRBD1	TRBV30	.	TRBJ1-2	CAWTRDRTIGSNYGYTF	TGTGCCTGGACCAGGGACAGGACGATCGGCTCTAACTATGGCTACACCTTC
.	TRBV27	.	TRBJ1-5	CASSLTGRYQPQHF	TGTGCCAGCAGTTTAACGGGAAGGTATCAGCCCCAGCATTTT
TRBD1	TRBV28	few	TRBJ1-4	CASSLIGQANEKLFF	TGTGCCAGCAGTTTAATTGGACAGGCTAATGAAAAACTGTTTTTT
TRBD2	TRBV6-1	few	TRBJ2-7	CASNQDLAGGYEQYF	TGTGCCAGCAACCAGGATCTAGCGGGAGGGTACGAGCAGTACTTC
TRBD1	TRBV10-3	.	TRBJ2-7	CAISEGMTGGSYEQYF	TGTGCCATCAGTGAGGGGATGACAGGGGGCTCTTACGAGCAGTACTTC
.	TRBV6-5	few	TRBJ1-1	CASSRGPGDSEAFF	TGTGCCAGCAGTAGAGGACCCGGGGACTCTGAAGCTTTCTTT
.	TRBV7-9	once	TRBJ1-4	CASSYRAGEKLFF	TGTGCCAGCAGCTACAGGGCGGGTGAAAAACTGTTTTTT
.	TRBV5-1	.	TRBJ2-7	CASSSPPGEQYF	TGCGCCAGCAGCTCCCCCCCGGGGGAGCAGTACTTC
TRBD2	TRBV7-9	.	TRBJ2-1	CASSFGTLAGERYEQFF	TGTGCCAGCAGCTTTGGAACTCTAGCGGGAGAGAGGTATGAGCAGTTCTTC
.	TRBV6-5	.	TRBJ1-4	CASSYGGPNEKLFF	TGTGCCAGCAGTTATGGAGGGCCTAATGAAAAACTGTTTTTT
.	TRBV6-5	few	TRBJ1-1	CASEGGGEAFF	TGTGCCAGCGAGGGAGGCGGTGAAGCTTTCTTT
.	TRBV6-5	.	TRBJ1-5	CASSLQGLHQPQHF	TGTGCCAGCAGTCTACAGGGCCTTCACCAGCCCCAGCATTTT
.	TRBV5-6	.	TRBJ2-5	CASSLKWQSETQYF	TGTGCCAGCAGCTTGAAATGGCAGTCAGAGACCCAGTACTTC
TRBD2	TRBV30	.	TRBJ2-3	CAWRTGGGPPDTQYF	TGTGCCTGGAGGACGGGGGGAGGGCCCCCAGATACGCAGTATTTT
.	TRBV27	.	TRBJ1-1	CASSTLTGGNTEAFF	TGTGCCAGCAGTACGCTGACAGGCGGAAACACTGAAGCTTTCTTT
.	TRBV28	.	TRBJ1-1	CASAPMGGGTEAFF	TGTGCCAGCGCCCCCATGGGGGGGGGAACTGAAGCTTTCTTT
.	TRBV6-4	.	TRBJ2-7	CATWTASSYEQYF	TGTGCCACTTGGACAGCCAGCTCCTACGAGCAGTACTTC
.	TRBV18	.	TRBJ2-1	CASSPPNREQFF	TGTGCCAGCTCACCACCAAACAGGGAGCAGTTCTTC
TRBD2	TRBV4-1	.	TRBJ2-1	CASRPGLAGKRANNEQFF	TGCGCCAGCAGACCCGGACTAGCGGGGAAGCGGGCCAACAATGAGCAGTTCTTC
TRBD1	TRBV18	few	TRBJ1-4	CASSPGTGNNEKLFF	TGTGCCAGCTCACCCGGGACAGGAAATAATGAAAAACTGTTTTTT
.	TRBV18	.	TRBJ2-3	CASSPDSPASDTQYF	TGTGCCAGCTCTCCTGACAGTCCCGCTTCAGATACGCAGTATTTT
.	TRBV28	.	TRBJ1-4	CASSAGTAGGEKLFF	TGTGCCAGCAGTGCGGGGACTGCCGGTGGGGAAAAACTGTTTTTT
.	TRBV7-2	.	TRBJ2-3	CASSLSGSGTDTQYF	TGTGCCAGCAGCTTATCCGGGAGCGGCACAGATACGCAGTATTTT
.	TRBV27	.	TRBJ2-3	CASSPRWETSSTDTQYF	TGTGCCAGCAGTCCCCGTTGGGAGACCTCTAGCACAGATACGCAGTATTTT
.	TRBV9	.	TRBJ2-7	CASSSPTRSLEEQYF	TGTGCCAGCAGCTCCCCCACCAGATCTCTAGAGGAGCAGTACTTC